The present TCR beta chain was sequenced within a study of blood T cell repertoires in COVID-19. Study as a whole: There were acute and convalescent COVID-19 samples, and they came from the United States, Italy and Spain. The cDNA or gDNA used as material had been derived from T cells, B-cell-depleted T cells, or PBMCs.

Per the study methods: From reference gene primer amplification, estimates of nucleated cell counts were derived. Repertoires were generated with immunoSEQ multiplex PCR, while TCRdb's copy carries only in-frame clones and drops some. That table is the source of V, J and clone size, and D and trimming were worked out from the DNA. The sample consists of about 120,000 clones, about 83% of them appearing once. The germline V gene has CDR1 SGHTA and CDR2 FQGNSA. The CDR3 is 14 amino acids. Losses at the gene ends were 5 bases for V and 5 bases for J; bases not matched to a gene: 2. V is TRBV7-2 and J is TRBJ2-7; 14 nucleotides agree with TRBD2. Sequencing used peripheral blood. The source of this sequence is a man aged 55 to 70 with acute or convalescent COVID-19. CDR3 nucleotide sequence: TGTGCCAGCAGCCAGGGACTAGCGGGAGACGAGCAGTACTTC. Its translation is CASSQGLAGDEQYF.